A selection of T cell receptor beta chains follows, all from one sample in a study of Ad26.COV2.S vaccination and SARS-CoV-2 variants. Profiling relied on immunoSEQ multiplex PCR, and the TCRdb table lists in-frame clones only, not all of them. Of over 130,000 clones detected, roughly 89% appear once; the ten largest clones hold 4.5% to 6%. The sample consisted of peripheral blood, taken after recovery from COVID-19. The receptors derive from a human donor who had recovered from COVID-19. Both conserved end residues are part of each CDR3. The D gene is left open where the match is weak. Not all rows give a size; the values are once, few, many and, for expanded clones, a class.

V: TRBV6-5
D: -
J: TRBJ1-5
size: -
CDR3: CASRPLGEGNQPQHF
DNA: TGTGCCAGCAGACCTCTCGGGGAAGGCAATCAGCCCCAGCATTTT

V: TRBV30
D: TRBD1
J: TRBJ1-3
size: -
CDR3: CAWSAGTASGNTIYF
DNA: TGTGCCTGGAGTGCCGGGACAGCCTCTGGAAACACCATATATTTT

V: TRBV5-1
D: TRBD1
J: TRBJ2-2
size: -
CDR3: CASSARQGAGTGELFF
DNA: TGCGCCAGCAGCGCCCGACAGGGGGCGGGCACCGGGGAGCTGTTTTTT

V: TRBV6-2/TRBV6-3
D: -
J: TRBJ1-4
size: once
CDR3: CASSYSRRLQGLAEKLFF
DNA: TGTGCCAGCAGTTACTCGAGACGACTCCAGGGGTTGGCAGAAAAACTGTTTTTT

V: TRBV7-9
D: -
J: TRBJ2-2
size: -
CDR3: CASSLGALTGELFF
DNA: TGTGCCAGCAGCTTAGGAGCACTCACCGGGGAGCTGTTTTTT

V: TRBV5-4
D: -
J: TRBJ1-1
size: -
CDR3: CASSFTGTMNTEAFF
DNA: TGTGCCAGCAGCTTCACCGGGACTATGAACACTGAAGCTTTCTTT

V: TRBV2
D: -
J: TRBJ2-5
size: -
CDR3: CASSEARGGEETQYF
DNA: TGTGCCAGCAGTGAAGCTAGGGGGGGCGAAGAGACCCAGTACTTC

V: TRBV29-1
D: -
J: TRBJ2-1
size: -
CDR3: CSVEGTQTYNEQFF
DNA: TGCAGCGTTGAAGGGACACAGACCTACAATGAGCAGTTCTTC

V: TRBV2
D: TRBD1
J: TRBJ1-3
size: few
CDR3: CASLGQGSGNTIYF
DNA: TGTGCCAGCCTTGGACAGGGGTCTGGAAACACCATATATTTT

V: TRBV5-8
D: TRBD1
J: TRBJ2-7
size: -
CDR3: CASSPGQGSSYEQYF
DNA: TGTGCCAGCAGCCCCGGACAGGGGAGCTCCTACGAGCAGTACTTC